The 18 T cell receptor beta chains reported below all come from one sample, sequenced in a study of blood T cell repertoires in COVID-19 (TCRdb year 2020). Library preparation employed the immunoSEQ multiplex PCR assay. In TCRdb, the immuneACCESS table is reduced to in-frame sequences with V and J assigned. These tables do not hold every clone; where another copy was compared, an unresolved V gene accounts for under half, and the others remain unexplained. This sample holds about 200,000 clones; nearly 90% were observed only once. 15% to 20% of the sample is taken by the ten largest. The sample comprised peripheral blood. These receptors all stem from a man aged 45-65 years with COVID-19, enrolled during active disease.

V and J are TRBV11-2 and TRBJ1-5, with 7 bases fitting TRBD1. The junction had 4 bases not matched to a gene; V was cut back by 3 bases and J by 5 bases. Germline CDR1 reads SGHAT; CDR2 reads FQNNGV. The CDR3 runs 14 residues. The CDR3 spells CASSFSDRDQPQHF. CDR3 coding DNA: TGTGCCAGCAGCTTCTCTGACAGGGATCAGCCCCAGCATTTT. The entire variable domain, with the rest obtained from reference TRBV11-2 and TRBJ1-5, is as follows: EAGVAQSPRYKIIEKRQSVAFWCNPISGHATLYWYQQILGQGPKLLIQFQNNGVVDDSQLPKDRFSAERLKGVDSTLKIQPAKLEDSAVYLCASSFSDRDQPQHFGDGTRLSIL.

The chain links TRBV4-3 to TRBJ2-2; 7 nucleotides match TRBD2. Germline V gene lookup returns CDR1 LGHNA and CDR2 YSLEER. The CDR3 sequence is 21 residues long. V was pared by 3 bases and J by 2 bases, with 21 bases of the junction left unmatched. The CDR3 DNA sequence: TGCGCCAGCAGCCAGCACCCATTCAGTTCGACGGGGGGACCTAACACCGGGGAGCTGTTTTTT. Protein: CASSQHPFSSTGGPNTGELFF.

This chain uses TRBV7-3 with TRBJ1-5; 7 positions agree with TRBD1. The CDR3 sequence is 15 residues long. J lost 3 bases, V lost 9 bases, and 11 bases had no gene match. Per germline, CDR1 SGHTA and CDR2 FQGTGA. The DNA of the CDR3 is TGTGCCAGAAGACAGGGTGTTTTCCCCAATCAGCCCCAGCATTTT. Residues: CARRQGVFPNQPQHF.

The table lists this clone with a count of one. V usage is TRBV28 and J usage is TRBJ2-5, with 7 bases lining up with TRBD2. The germline CDR1 and CDR2 sequences are MDHEN and SYDVKM. This CDR3 is built from 17 residues. Losses at the gene ends were 2 bases for V and 3 bases for J; bases not matched to a gene: 12. CDR3 nucleotide sequence: TGTGCCAGCAGTTTAAATCTTAGCGGGCGAAAAGAAGAGACCCAGTACTTC. This translates into CASSLNLSGRKEETQYF.

V and J are TRBV5-1 and TRBJ2-1; 9 bases are a match to TRBD1. V dropped 1 base and J dropped 4; count of bases not matched to a gene: 3. Germline loops: CDR1 SGHRS, CDR2 YFSETQ. This CDR3 is built from 15 residues. CDR3 in DNA: TGCGCCAGCAGCTTGACAGGGGGCGCTTACAATGAGCAGTTCTTC. This gives the protein CASSLTGGAYNEQFF. Together with reference TRBV5-1 and TRBJ2-1, the CDR3 gives the full variable domain: KAGVTQTPRYLIKTRGQQVTLSCSPISGHRSVSWYQQTPGQGLQFLFEYFSETQRNKGNFPGRFSGRQFSNSRSEMNVSTLELGDSALYLCASSLTGGAYNEQFFGPGTRLTVL.

The chain couples TRBV7-2 to TRBJ2-3; TRBD2 aligns across 8 bases. After removal of 3 bases from V and 0 bases from J, the junction contained 2 bases not matched to a gene. The CDR3 consists of 15 residues. Germline V gene lookup returns CDR1 SGHTA and CDR2 FQGNSA. The CDR3 is CASSFLAGSTDTQYF. The CDR3 coding sequence is TGTGCCAGCAGCTTTTTAGCGGGGAGCACAGATACGCAGTATTTT.

The chain joins TRBV30 to TRBJ2-1; 9 bases fit TRBD2. Per the germline V gene, CDR1 is GTSNPN and CDR2 is SVGIG (reference sequence). This CDR3 is built from 12 residues. After removal of 8 bases from V and 3 bases from J, the junction contained 2 bases not matched to a gene. The CDR3 is CARGGVYNEQFF. CDR3 coding DNA: TGTGCCCGCGGGGGGGTCTACAATGAGCAGTTCTTC.

The chain recombines TRBV5-5 with TRBJ2-3; D gene ambiguous. This CDR3 has 15 residues. From germline, CDR1 is SGHKS and CDR2 YYEKEE (reference sequence). Deletions cut 2 bases from V and 1 base from J, with 11 bases between. The chain's CDR3 is CASSFDLTRTDTQYF. In DNA form, the CDR3 reads TGTGCCAGCAGCTTTGACTTAACCCGCACAGATACGCAGTATTTT.

The CDR3 DNA reads TGTGCCAGCTCAACAGACAGGGTGGGCAATCAGCCCCAGCATTTT. Its translation: CASSTDRVGNQPQHF. The chain recombines TRBV18 with TRBJ1-5, with 7 positions matching TRBD1. CDR3 length: 15 residues. Germline V CDR1 and CDR2: KGHSH, LQKENI. Unmatched junction bases numbered 6, after V lost 5 bases and J lost 2 bases.

The chain uses TRBV30 and TRBJ1-6; 8 nucleotides match TRBD1. V gave up 4 bases and J gave up 0 bases; unmatched junction bases: 20. CDR3 size: 21 residues. In germline, CDR1 is GTSNPN, CDR2 SVGIG (reference sequence). CDR3 DNA sequence: TGTGCCTGGACCTTCGGGGCAGGGGGCGTATGGTCTGTCTCCTATAATTCACCCCTCCACTTT. This translates into CAWTFGAGGVWSVSYNSPLHF.

This chain uses TRBV29-1 with TRBJ2-1; TRBD2 might be the D (6 bases). CDR1 SQVTM and CDR2 ANQGSEA come from the germline V gene. The CDR3 covers 12 residues. The CDR3 region has the DNA TGCAGGAAAGGAGGGAGGAGGTATGAGCAGTTCTTC. Its protein is CRKGGRRYEQFF.

The chain uses TRBV19 and TRBJ2-5; D perhaps matches TRBD1 (6 bases). Per the germline V gene, CDR1 is LNHDA and CDR2 is SQIVND (reference sequence). CDR3 length: 15 residues. The V gene lost 1 base and the J gene lost 4 bases, with 13 bases spanning the gap. The CDR3 nucleotides are TGTGCCAGTAGTATAGGAGGGACACAGATAGAGACCCAGTACTTC. Amino acids: CASSIGGTQIETQYF.

This clone occurred once. This chain joins TRBV24-1 and TRBJ2-1, with TRBD1 identical over 7 bases. V was pared by 2 bases and J by 0 bases, with 6 bases of the junction left unmatched. The V gene's germline CDR1 is KGHDR and CDR2 SFDVKD. This CDR3 has 17 amino acids. The CDR3 protein is CATSDSQTGSSYNEQFF. CDR3 DNA sequence: TGTGCCACCAGTGATTCACAGACAGGGAGCTCCTACAATGAGCAGTTCTTC.

V usage is TRBV5-1 and J usage is TRBJ2-7; 7 bases align to TRBD2. The CDR3 is 13 amino acids. Unmatched junction bases numbered 4, after V lost 2 bases and J lost 5 bases. Germline V gene lookup returns CDR1 SGHRS and CDR2 YFSETQ. The CDR3 is CASSLAGGNEQYF. The CDR3 DNA reads as TGCGCCAGCAGCTTAGCCGGGGGGAACGAGCAGTACTTC.

The rearrangement links TRBV5-1 to TRBJ1-1; perhaps TRBD1 as D (5 bases). This CDR3 has 12 amino acids. The V end was cut by 4 bases, the J end by 10 bases, with 14 bases between. Germline V gene data show CDR1 as SGHRS and CDR2 as YFSETQ. The DNA for the CDR3 is TGCGCCAGCAGCGACGGGCGGGGGGTAGCTTTCTTT. It encodes CASSDGRGVAFF.

The J gene is TRBJ1-1, the V gene TRBV7-8, with 9 bases lining up with TRBD1. Germline V gene sequence: CDR1 SGHVS, CDR2 FQNEAQ. This CDR3 spans 14 amino acids. V dropped 3 bases and J dropped 7; count of bases not matched to a gene: 6. Written as DNA, the CDR3 is TGTGCCAGCAGCTTCGGTCAGGACAGGGGTGAAGCTTTCTTT. It codes for CASSFGQDRGEAFF.

CDR3 sequence: CASSLVAGGQETQYF. The DNA of the CDR3 is TGTGCCAGCAGCTTGGTAGCGGGGGGACAAGAGACCCAGTACTTC. The V call is TRBV5-5, the J call TRBJ2-5; 10 bases match TRBD2. The V gene end was trimmed by 0 bases and the J gene end by 2 bases; junction bases not matched to a gene: 1. Germline assignment: CDR1 SGHKS and CDR2 YYEKEE (reference sequence). The CDR3 length is 15 residues.

This clone was detected only a few times. The rearrangement uses TRBV5-5 and TRBJ1-2, with 9 bases identical to TRBD1. The CDR3 contains 13 residues. Germline CDR1 reads SGHKS; CDR2 reads YYEKEE (reference sequence). V was clipped by 4 bases and J by 6 bases; unmatched bases: 4. The CDR3 nucleotides read TGTGCCAGCAGCCTACAGGGGGCGAATGGCTACACCTTC. Its protein product is CASSLQGANGYTF.